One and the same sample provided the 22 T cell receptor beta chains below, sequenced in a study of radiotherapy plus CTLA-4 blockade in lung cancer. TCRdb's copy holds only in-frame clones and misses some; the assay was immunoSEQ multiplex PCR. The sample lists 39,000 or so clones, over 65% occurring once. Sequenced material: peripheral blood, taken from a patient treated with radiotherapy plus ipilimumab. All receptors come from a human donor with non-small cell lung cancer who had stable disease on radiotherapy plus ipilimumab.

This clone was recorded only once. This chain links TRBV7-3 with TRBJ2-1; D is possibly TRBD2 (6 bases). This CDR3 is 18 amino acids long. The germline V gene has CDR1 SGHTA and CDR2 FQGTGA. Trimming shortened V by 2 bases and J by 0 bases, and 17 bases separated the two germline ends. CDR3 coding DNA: TGTGCCAGCAGCTTAGGGCTAGCGCTTGGGAGCTCCTACAATGAGCAGTTCTTC. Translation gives CASSLGLALGSSYNEQFF.

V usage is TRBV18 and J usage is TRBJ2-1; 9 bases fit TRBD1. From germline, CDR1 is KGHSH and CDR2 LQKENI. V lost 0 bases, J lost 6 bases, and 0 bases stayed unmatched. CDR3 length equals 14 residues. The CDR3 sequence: CASSPPGQGNEQFF. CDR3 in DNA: TGTGCCAGCTCACCACCGGGACAGGGCAATGAGCAGTTCTTC. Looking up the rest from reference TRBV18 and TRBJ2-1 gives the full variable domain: NAGVMQNPRHLVRRRGQEARLRCSPMKGHSHVYWYRQLPEEGLKFMVYLQKENIIDESGMPKERFSAEFPKEGPSILRIQQVVRGDSAAYFCASSPPGQGNEQFFGPGTRLTVL.

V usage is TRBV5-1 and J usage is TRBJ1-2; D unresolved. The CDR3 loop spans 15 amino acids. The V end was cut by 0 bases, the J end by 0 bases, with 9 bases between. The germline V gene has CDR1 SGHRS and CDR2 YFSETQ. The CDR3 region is CASSLGRAANYGYTF. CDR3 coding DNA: TGCGCCAGCAGCTTGGGAAGGGCAGCTAACTATGGCTACACCTTC. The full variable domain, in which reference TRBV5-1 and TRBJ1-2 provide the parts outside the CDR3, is KAGVTQTPRYLIKTRGQQVTLSCSPISGHRSVSWYQQTPGQGLQFLFEYFSETQRNKGNFPGRFSGRQFSNSRSEMNVSTLELGDSALYLCASSLGRAANYGYTFGSGTRLTVV.

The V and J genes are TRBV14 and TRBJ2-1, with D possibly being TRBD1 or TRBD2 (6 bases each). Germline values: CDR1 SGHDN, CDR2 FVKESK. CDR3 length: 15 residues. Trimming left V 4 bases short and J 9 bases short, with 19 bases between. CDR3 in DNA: TGTGCCAGCAGCCCCCGGGGGCAGGTTTATGGTGAGCAGTTCTTC. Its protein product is CASSPRGQVYGEQFF.

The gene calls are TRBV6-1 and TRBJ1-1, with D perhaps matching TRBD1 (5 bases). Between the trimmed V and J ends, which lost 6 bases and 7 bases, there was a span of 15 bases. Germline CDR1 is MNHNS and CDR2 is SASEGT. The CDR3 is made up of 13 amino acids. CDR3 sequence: CASRPTVWSEAFF. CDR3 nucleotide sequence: TGTGCCAGCAGGCCGACAGTGTGGAGTGAAGCTTTCTTT.

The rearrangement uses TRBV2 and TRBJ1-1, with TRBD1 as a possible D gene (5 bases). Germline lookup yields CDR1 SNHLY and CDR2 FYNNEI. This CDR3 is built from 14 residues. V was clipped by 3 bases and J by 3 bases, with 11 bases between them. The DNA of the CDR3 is TGTGCCAGCAGTGAGCAGGGAGAGTACACTGAAGCTTTCTTT. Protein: CASSEQGEYTEAFF.

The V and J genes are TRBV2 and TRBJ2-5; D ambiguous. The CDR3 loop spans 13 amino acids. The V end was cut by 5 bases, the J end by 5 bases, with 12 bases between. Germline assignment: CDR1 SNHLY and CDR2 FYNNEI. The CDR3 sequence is CASSPTRLETQYF. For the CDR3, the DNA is TGTGCCAGCAGTCCGACTCGACTGGAGACCCAGTACTTC.

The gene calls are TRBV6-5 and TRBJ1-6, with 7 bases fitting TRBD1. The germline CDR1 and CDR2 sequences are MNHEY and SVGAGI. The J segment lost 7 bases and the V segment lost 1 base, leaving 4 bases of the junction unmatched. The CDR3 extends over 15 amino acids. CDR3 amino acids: CASSYYSGGNSPLHF. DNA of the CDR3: TGTGCCAGCAGTTACTACTCAGGGGGAAATTCACCCCTCCACTTT.

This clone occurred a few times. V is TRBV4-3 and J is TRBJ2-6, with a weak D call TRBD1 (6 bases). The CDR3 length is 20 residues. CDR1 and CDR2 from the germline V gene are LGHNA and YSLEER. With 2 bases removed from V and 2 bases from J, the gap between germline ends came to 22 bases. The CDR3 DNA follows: TGCGCCAGCAGCCAAAGGACGGGTACAGGGACATTGGCTGGGGCCAACGTCCTGACTTTC. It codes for CASSQRTGTGTLAGANVLTF.

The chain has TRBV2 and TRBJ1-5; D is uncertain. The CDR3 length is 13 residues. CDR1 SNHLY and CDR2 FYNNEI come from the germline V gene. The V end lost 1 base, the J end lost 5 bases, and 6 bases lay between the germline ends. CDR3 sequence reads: CASSEEGYQPQHF. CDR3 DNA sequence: TGTGCCAGCAGTGAAGAAGGGTATCAGCCCCAGCATTTT.

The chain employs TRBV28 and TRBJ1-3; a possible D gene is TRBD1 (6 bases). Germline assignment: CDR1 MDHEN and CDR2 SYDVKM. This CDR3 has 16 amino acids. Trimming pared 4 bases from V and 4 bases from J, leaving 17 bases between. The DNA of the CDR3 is TGTGCCAGCAGTTCACAGGGTTTCGGCGACGGAAACACCATATATTTT. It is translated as CASSSQGFGDGNTIYF.

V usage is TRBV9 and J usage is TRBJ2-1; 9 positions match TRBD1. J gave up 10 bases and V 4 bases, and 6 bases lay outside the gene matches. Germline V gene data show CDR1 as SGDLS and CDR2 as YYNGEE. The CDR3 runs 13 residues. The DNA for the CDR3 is TGTGCCAGCAGCCCGCTGGGACAGGGCGAGCAGTTCTTC. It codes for CASSPLGQGEQFF.

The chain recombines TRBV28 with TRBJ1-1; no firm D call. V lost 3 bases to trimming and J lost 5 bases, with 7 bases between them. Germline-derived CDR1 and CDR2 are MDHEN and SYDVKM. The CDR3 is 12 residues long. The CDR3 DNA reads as TGTGCCAGCAGTTTTAGGGTAACTGAAGCTTTCTTT. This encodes CASSFRVTEAFF.

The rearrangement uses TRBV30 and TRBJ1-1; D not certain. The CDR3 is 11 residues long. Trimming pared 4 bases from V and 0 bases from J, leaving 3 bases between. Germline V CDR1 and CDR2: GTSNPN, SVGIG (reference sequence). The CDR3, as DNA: TGTGCCTGGACTTTGAACACTGAAGCTTTCTTT. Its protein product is CAWTLNTEAFF. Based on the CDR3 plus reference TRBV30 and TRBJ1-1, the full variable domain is SQTIHQWPATLVQPVGSPLSLECTVEGTSNPNLYWYRQAAGRGLQLLFYSVGIGQISSEVPQNLSASRPQDRQFILSSKKLLLSDSGFYLCAWTLNTEAFFGQGTRLTVV.

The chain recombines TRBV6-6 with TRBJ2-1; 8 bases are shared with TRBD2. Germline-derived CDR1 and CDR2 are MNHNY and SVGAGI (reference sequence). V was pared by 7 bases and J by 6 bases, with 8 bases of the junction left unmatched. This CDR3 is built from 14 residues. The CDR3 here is CASNPRGGGNEQFF. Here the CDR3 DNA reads TGTGCCAGCAACCCCCGGGGGGGCGGCAATGAGCAGTTCTTC.

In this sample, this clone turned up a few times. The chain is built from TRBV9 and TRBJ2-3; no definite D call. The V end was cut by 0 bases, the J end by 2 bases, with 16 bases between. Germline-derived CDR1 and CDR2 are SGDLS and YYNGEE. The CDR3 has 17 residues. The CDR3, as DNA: TGTGCCAGCAGCGTAGGACTTCCCACGGCGTACACAGATACGCAGTATTTT. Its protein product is CASSVGLPTAYTDTQYF. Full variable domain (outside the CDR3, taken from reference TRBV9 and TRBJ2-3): DSGVTQTPKHLITATGQRVTLRCSPRSGDLSVYWYQQSLDQGLQFLIQYYNGEERAKGNILERFSAQQFPDLHSELNLSSLELGDSALYFCASSVGLPTAYTDTQYFGPGTRLTVL.

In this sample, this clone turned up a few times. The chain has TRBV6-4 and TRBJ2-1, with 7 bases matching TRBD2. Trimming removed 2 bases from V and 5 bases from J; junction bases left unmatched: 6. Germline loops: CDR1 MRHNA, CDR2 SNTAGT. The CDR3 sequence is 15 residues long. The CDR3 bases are TGTGCCAGCAGTGACCCCCGGGGGGACCACAATGAGCAGTTCTTC. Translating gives CASSDPRGDHNEQFF.

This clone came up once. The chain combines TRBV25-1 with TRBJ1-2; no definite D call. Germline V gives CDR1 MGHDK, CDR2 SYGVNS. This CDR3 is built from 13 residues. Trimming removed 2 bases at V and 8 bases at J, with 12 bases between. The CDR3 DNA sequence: TGTGCCAGCAGTGAAGTTTTAGGGCCCGGCTACACCTTC. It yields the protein CASSEVLGPGYTF.

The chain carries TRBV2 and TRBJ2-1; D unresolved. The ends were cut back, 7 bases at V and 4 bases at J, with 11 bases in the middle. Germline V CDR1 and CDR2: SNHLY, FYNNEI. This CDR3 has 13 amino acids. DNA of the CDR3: TGTGCCAGCAAGCCCCCCTCTTACAATGAGCAGTTCTTC. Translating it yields CASKPPSYNEQFF.

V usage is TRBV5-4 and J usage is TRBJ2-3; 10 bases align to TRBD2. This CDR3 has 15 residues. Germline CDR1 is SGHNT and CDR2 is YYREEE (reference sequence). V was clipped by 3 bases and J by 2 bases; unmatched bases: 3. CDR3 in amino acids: CASSSGTSVTDTQYF. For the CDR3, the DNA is TGTGCCAGCAGCTCCGGGACTAGCGTCACAGATACGCAGTATTTT. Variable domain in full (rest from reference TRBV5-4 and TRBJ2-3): ETGVTQSPTHLIKTRGQQVTLRCSSQSGHNTVSWYQQALGQGPQFIFQYYREEENGRGNFPPRFSGLQFPNYSSELNVNALELDDSALYLCASSSGTSVTDTQYFGPGTRLTVL.

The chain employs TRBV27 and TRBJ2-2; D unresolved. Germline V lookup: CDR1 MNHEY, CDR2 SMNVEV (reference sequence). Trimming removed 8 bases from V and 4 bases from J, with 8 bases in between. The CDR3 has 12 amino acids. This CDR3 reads CASSGPTGELFF. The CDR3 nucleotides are TGTGCCAGCTCTGGACCCACCGGGGAGCTGTTTTTT.

CDR3 DNA: TGCGCCAGCAGCAAACAGGGGGTGGACGAGCAGTACGTC. It yields the protein CASSKQGVDEQYV. This sequence joins TRBV5-1 and TRBJ2-7; 8 nucleotides match TRBD1. Trimming at V came to 4 bases and at J to 5 bases, leaving 5 bases not matched to a gene. The CDR3 spans 13 residues. CDR1 and CDR2 (germline): SGHRS, YFSETQ.